This T cell receptor beta chain was documented in a study of blood T cell repertoires in COVID-19 (TCRdb year 2020). For the study in its entirety: Samples covering the acute and convalescent phases of COVID-19 were provided by collaborators in the United States, Italy and Spain. The prospective study material was composed of cDNA or gDNA derived from T cells, B-cell-depleted T cells, or PBMCs. The dataset comprised deeply sampled blood TCRbeta repertoires from subjects exposed to, actively infected with, or recovered from COVID-19. The repertoires were released in a freely available public database meant as a resource for research on the immune response to SARS-CoV-2. Samples came from the ongoing ImmuneRACE study (first 160 participants) plus 1,254 subjects from 6 global collaborators. The sample metadata nearly always contained a de-identified subject ID, COVID-19 status, age in years and sex. Where available, HLA class I and class II types were obtained from metadata supplied by the sample provider rather than from assay-based typing. The research as a whole found: How much clinical and demographic metadata was included differed by source and by participant, and the metadata was provided uncurated.

TCRbeta CDR3 regions were amplified from genomic DNA by means of the immunoSEQ Assay, a bias-controlled multiplex PCR. As for how the authors treated the data: The number of nucleated cells in each sample was estimated from the amplification of reference gene primers within the assay. To quantify the absolute abundance of each unique TCRbeta CDR3 rearrangement, sequence reads were collapsed and filtered. For each sample, productive Simpson clonality was calculated by taking the square root of Simpson's diversity index across productive rearrangements. Held by TCRdb, this immuneACCESS table contains in-frame sequences only and omits some clones. Under half of the omission traces to an unresolved V gene where checked; the cause of the rest is unknown. From that table come the V and J calls and clone size; the DNA was used to work out D and trimming. The sample data list 200,000 to 250,000 clones, and approximately 90% of these were observed just once. Less than 14% of the sample lies in the top ten.

Participants in the prospective study were enrolled through a virtual design, were aged roughly 18 to 100 years, and lived in approximately 25 United States geographic areas. In the prospective study, cohorts were assigned on the basis of participant-reported clinical history obtained from a screening survey and a study questionnaire. Recovered participants in ImmuneRACE Cohort 3 were defined as having two consecutive negative NP/OP PCR tests, clearance from a healthcare professional, or resolution of symptoms. Mobile phlebotomists in the prospective study collected whole blood, serum and a nasopharyngeal or oropharyngeal swab from every participant. Participants in the prospective study had the option to provide additional blood draws and questionnaires over a roughly two-month period. Before DNA extraction, prospective study blood samples were shipped either frozen or at room temperature. The CDR3, from cysteine to phenylalanine, totals 20 residues. Kept here is only the CDR3 DNA, which spans 60 bases and is read in frame from base 1. For this chain, trimming is 1 base at the V end and 3 bases at the J end, and the number of junction bases without a gene match is 13.

This clone has a single count. No antigen is known for it. Base quality data are lacking; no much larger clone is found one base away. This receptor was taken from a man aged 25 to 40 who had recovered from COVID-19. Recombination joined TRBV23-1 with TRBJ1-5, and TRBD1 matches 12 of the central bases. TRBV23-1 is marked as an open reading frame, function uncertain. The sequencing input was PBMCs or T cells enriched from blood (not recorded which). CDR3 loop: CASSQYRDRGRGGNNQPQHF. The nucleotide sequence reads as follows: TGCGCCAGCAGTCAATACCGGGACAGGGGGCGCGGGGGGAACAATCAGCCCCAGCATTTT.